This T cell receptor (beta chain) was sequenced in a study of T-cell memory formation after mild COVID-19. Study outcomes and limitations: That cross-reactive memory joined was suggested by some responding clones appearing in pre-infection memory. The CD4+ clones that contracted clustered mainly within CM and EM, and the CD8+ clones concentrated in EMRA. Later expanders leaned CD4+, whereas day 15 to 85 contracting clones were balanced CD4/CD8.

A single record per CDR3 protein comes from TCRdb applying MiXCR to the 5' RACE reads. Among under 450,000 distinct CDR3 sequences listed, approximately 22% were seen once. Many counts were recorded for this clonotype. The antigen remains undetermined. This clonotype originated in a man younger than 30 who had mild COVID-19 (a few samples of this study predate the infection). Cell type and time point are not known. The specimen sequenced was PBMCs or a T cell subset sorted from them (not recorded which).

The CDR3 DNA reads as TGTGCCAGCAGCTTGGAGCGGGGGCTCAATGAGCAGTTCTTC. Its translation: CASSLERGLNEQFF. This sequence joins TRBV7-2 and TRBJ2-1; 8 bases map to TRBD2. Per germline, CDR1 SGHTA and CDR2 FQGNSA. The V and J ends lost 3 bases and 6 bases, in that order; junction bases with no gene match: 4. This CDR3 is built from 14 residues.